The clone carrying this TCR beta chain came up a few times. The data stem from a study of identical twins. TCRdb re-called the 5' RACE reads with MiXCR, one entry per CDR3 protein. The table lists 700,000 or so distinct CDR3 sequences, 8.5% to 9% of them singletons. The same data also contributed to another study, on yellow fever vaccine responses in identical twins.

This sequence originates from a woman aged 18-30 years in good health. Specimen: PBMCs.

In nucleotides, the CDR3 is TGTGCCAGCAGTTTCCGAGATTGGGGCACTGAAGCTTTCTTT. Its protein product is CASSFRDWGTEAFF. J is TRBJ1-1 and V is TRBV27, with D unresolved. Trimming shortened V by 3 bases and J by 4 bases, and 12 bases separated the two germline ends. The CDR3 is 14 residues long. Germline V gene sequence: CDR1 MNHEY, CDR2 SMNVEV (reference sequence).